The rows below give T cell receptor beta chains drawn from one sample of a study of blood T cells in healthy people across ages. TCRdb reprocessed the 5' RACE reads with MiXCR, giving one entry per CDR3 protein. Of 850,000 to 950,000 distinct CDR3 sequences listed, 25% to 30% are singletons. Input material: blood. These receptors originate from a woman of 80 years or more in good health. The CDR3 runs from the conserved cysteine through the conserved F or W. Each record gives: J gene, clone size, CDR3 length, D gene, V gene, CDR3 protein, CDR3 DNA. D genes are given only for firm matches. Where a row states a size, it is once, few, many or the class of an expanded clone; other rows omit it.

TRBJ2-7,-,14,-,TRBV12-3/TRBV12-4,CASSPGDGPYEQYF,TGTGCCAGCAGCCCCGGCGACGGCCCCTACGAGCAGTACTTC
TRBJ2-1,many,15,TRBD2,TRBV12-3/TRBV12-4,CASRRRSGGYNEQFF,TGTGCCAGCAGACGACGTAGCGGGGGCTACAATGAGCAGTTCTTC
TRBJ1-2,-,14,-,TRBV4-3,CASSQALRGDGYTF,TGCGCCAGCAGCCAAGCTCTGCGGGGCGATGGCTACACCTTC
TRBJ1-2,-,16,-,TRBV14,CASSQAGGRNNYGYTF,TGTGCCAGCAGCCAAGCAGGCGGCCGAAATAACTATGGCTACACCTTC
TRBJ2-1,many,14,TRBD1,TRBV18,CASSLGTGSNEQFF,TGCGCCAGCAGCTTGGGGACAGGGAGCAATGAGCAGTTCTTC
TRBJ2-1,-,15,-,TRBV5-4,CAISLDAVACNEQFF,TGTGCCATCAGCTTGGACGCCGTTGCGTGCAATGAGCAGTTCTTC
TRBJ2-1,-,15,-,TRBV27,CASSLGREMVNEQFF,TGTGCCAGCAGTTTGGGCAGGGAGATGGTCAATGAGCAGTTCTTC
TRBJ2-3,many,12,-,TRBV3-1,CASSQFWDTQYF,TGTGCCAGCAGCCAATTCTGGGATACGCAGTATTTT
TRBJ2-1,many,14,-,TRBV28,CASSLARGRNEQFF,TGTGCCAGCAGTCTAGCGAGGGGGCGCAATGAGCAGTTCTTC
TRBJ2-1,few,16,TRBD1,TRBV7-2,CASSRAPGQGKDEQFF,TGTGCCAGCAGCCGAGCCCCGGGACAGGGTAAAGATGAGCAGTTCTTC
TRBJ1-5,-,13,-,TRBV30,CAWSEQVNQPQHF,TGTGCCTGGAGTGAACAGGTTAATCAGCCCCAGCATTTT
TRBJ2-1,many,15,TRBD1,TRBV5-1,CASSPIGTGSDEQFF,TGCGCCAGCAGCCCGATCGGGACAGGGTCGGATGAGCAGTTCTTC
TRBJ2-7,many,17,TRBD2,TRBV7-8,CASSFSLVGGSSYEQYF,TGTGCCAGCAGCTTTAGCCTGGTCGGGGGGAGCTCCTACGAGCAGTACTTC
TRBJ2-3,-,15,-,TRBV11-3,CASSLSHGSTDTQYF,TGTGCCAGCAGCTTATCTCATGGGTCAACGGATACGCAGTATTTT
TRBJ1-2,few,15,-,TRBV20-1,CSARGGEGWGYGYTF,TGCAGTGCTAGAGGGGGGGAGGGATGGGGCTATGGCTACACCTTC
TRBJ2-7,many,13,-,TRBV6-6,CASRDRSAYEQYF,TGTGCCAGCAGAGACAGGTCCGCCTACGAGCAGTACTTC
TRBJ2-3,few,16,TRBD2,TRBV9,CASSALAGAHTDTQYF,TGTGCCAGCAGCGCCCTAGCGGGGGCGCACACAGATACGCAGTATTTT
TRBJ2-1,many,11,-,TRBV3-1,CASSAINEQFF,TGTGCCAGCAGCGCTATCAATGAGCAGTTCTTC
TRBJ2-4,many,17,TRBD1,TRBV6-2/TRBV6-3,CASSRPGTGVGGNIQYF,TGTGCCAGCAGTCGTCCCGGGACAGGTGTCGGTGGAAACATTCAGTACTTC
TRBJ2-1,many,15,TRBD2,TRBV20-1,CSARDSGGLNNEQFF,TGCAGTGCTAGAGATAGCGGGGGCTTGAACAATGAGCAGTTCTTC
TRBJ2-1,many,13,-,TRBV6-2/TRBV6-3,CASRRSGDNEQFF,TGTGCCAGCAGACGGAGCGGTGACAATGAGCAGTTCTTC
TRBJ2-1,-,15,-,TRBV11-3,CASSPAGTPDNEQFF,TGTGCCAGCAGCCCGGCCGGGACTCCCGACAATGAGCAGTTCTTC
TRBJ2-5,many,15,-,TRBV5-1,CASSLAVGFQETQYF,TGCGCCAGCAGCTTGGCCGTGGGTTTCCAAGAGACCCAGTACTTC
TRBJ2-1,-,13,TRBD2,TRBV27,CASSYGGADEQFF,TGCGCCAGCAGCTACGGGGGGGCGGATGAGCAGTTCTTC
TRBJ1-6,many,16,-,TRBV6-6,CASSPRDLAHNSPLHF,TGTGCCAGCAGTCCCCGGGACTTGGCACATAATTCACCCCTCCACTTT
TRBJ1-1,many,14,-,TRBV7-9,CASSPAGRSTEAFF,TGTGCCAGCAGCCCGGCGGGGAGGTCCACTGAAGCTTTCTTT
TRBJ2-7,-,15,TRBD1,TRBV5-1,CASSGTGTGGSRQYF,TGCGCCAGCAGCGGGACCGGGACAGGGGGTTCCCGGCAGTACTTC
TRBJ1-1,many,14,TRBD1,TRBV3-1,CASSPRGLNTEAFF,TGTGCCAGCAGCCCAAGGGGGCTGAACACTGAAGCTTTCTTT
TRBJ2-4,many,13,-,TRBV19,CATSDRAKNIQYF,TGTGCCACCTCGGACCGCGCCAAAAACATTCAGTACTTC
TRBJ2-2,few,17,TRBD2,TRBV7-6,CASSRLAGGPGSGELFF,TGTGCCAGCAGCCGTCTAGCGGGGGGGCCAGGTTCCGGGGAGCTGTTTTTT
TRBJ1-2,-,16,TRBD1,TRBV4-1,CASSSDRTGSNYGYTF,TGCGCCAGCAGCTCTGACCGGACAGGATCTAACTATGGCTACACCTTC
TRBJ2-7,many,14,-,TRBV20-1,CSAPTPTGRYEQYF,TGCAGTGCTCCCACCCCGACAGGGAGGTACGAGCAGTACTTC
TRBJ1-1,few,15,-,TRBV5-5,CASSLAAGEDTEAFF,TGTGCCAGCAGCTTGGCCGCAGGGGAAGACACTGAAGCTTTCTTT
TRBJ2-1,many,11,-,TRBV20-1,CSATGANEQFF,TGCAGTGCTACAGGGGCGAATGAGCAGTTCTTC
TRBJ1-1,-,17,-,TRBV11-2,CASSPRPSAWGNTEAFF,TGTGCCAGCAGCCCGCGACCCTCGGCCTGGGGGAACACTGAAGCTTTCTTT
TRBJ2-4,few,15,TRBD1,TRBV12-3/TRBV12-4,CASSPEQGAKNIQYF,TGTGCCAGCAGTCCCGAACAGGGGGCCAAAAACATTCAGTACTTC
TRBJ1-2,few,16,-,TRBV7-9,CASSSDKVWAEYGYTF,TGTGCCAGCAGCTCCGACAAGGTATGGGCGGAGTATGGCTACACCTTC
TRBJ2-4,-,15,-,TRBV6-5,CASSYSVGGKNIQYF,TGTGCCAGCAGTTACTCTGTGGGGGGCAAAAACATTCAGTACTTC
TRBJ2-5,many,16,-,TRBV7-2,CASSLGGALLRETQYF,TGTGCCAGCAGCTTAGGGGGGGCGCTTTTGAGAGAGACCCAGTACTTC
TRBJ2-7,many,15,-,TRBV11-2,CASSLERGVVYEQYF,TGTGCCAGCAGCTTAGAGAGGGGGGTAGTGTACGAGCAGTACTTC
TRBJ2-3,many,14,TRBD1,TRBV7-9,CASSSGQGTDTQYF,TGTGCCAGCAGCTCGGGACAGGGCACAGATACGCAGTATTTT
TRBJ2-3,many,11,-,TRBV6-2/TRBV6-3,CASRSIDTQYF,TGTGCCAGCCGGAGCATAGATACGCAGTATTTT
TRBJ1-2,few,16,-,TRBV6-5,CASSSFRAEKYYGYTF,TGTGCCAGCAGTTCTTTCAGGGCAGAAAAGTACTATGGCTACACCTTC
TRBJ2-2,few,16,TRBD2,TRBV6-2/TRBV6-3,CASSSLRGADTGELFF,TGTGCCAGCAGTTCTTTGCGGGGGGCGGACACCGGGGAGCTGTTTTTT